Sequencing of this T cell receptor (beta chain) was carried out in a study of shared clonotypes between healthy human individuals. The repertoire was sequenced with immunoSEQ multiplex PCR; TCRdb's copy has only in-frame clones and lacks some. The sample lists some 2,400,000 clones, 90% to 96% occurring once. The CDR3 runs 16 residues. Trimming shortened V by 4 bases and J by 2 bases, and 15 bases separated the two germline ends. Germline V gene data show CDR1 as SGHRS and CDR2 as YFSETQ. The material sequenced was naive CD4+ T cells sorted from blood. The subset: CD45RA+ positively selected. This rearrangement joins TRBV5-1 to TRBJ1-4, with a weak D call TRBD1 (5 bases). This clonotype was obtained from a young man in good health. This chain's CDR3 is CASSRGAPDTNEKLFF. The DNA of the CDR3 is TGCGCCAGCAGCAGAGGGGCGCCAGATACTAATGAAAAACTGTTTTTT.